The subject of this entry is one T cell receptor beta chain. This sample is drawn from a study of OX40 agonist ivuxolimab in advanced cancers. Assay used: immunoSEQ multiplex PCR; TCRdb lists only in-frame clones, some missing. Seen here are some 80,000 clones, over 75% observed once, and the top ten hold roughly 0.7%. J lost 4 bases, V lost 2 bases, and 6 bases had no gene match. The CDR3 is made up of 15 amino acids. The germline V gene encodes CDR1 SGHTA and CDR2 FQGTGA. The rearrangement uses TRBV7-3 and TRBJ2-7, with 9 positions matching TRBD2. The receptor comes from an adult with an advanced solid tumor such as melanoma, head and neck, liver or kidney cancer. Sequences were derived from CD4+ or CD8+ T cells sorted from blood, sampled in a trial of the OX40 agonist ivuxolimab. CDR3 region: CASSLAGGLLYEQYF. The CDR3 DNA is TGTGCCAGCAGCTTAGCGGGAGGGCTGTTGTACGAGCAGTACTTC.